These 23 T cell receptor beta chains came from one sample sequenced in a study of blood T cells in healthy people across ages. PCR was performed a second time for roughly 7 to 11 cycles using a sample-barcoded 5' primer and a J-beta primer mix. TCRdb passed the 5' RACE reads through MiXCR, listing each CDR3 protein once. The sample holds 650,000 to 1,000,000 distinct CDR3 sequences, around 34% seen once. Specimen: blood. These receptors all stem from a man younger than 35 in good health.

The chain links TRBV7-2 to TRBJ1-1; TRBD1 might be the D (5 bases). V was pared by 3 bases and J by 11 bases, with 25 bases between. The CDR3 is 16 amino acids. CDR1 and CDR2 from the germline V gene are SGHTA and FQGNSA. DNA of the CDR3: TGTGCCAGCAGCTTCTTTTCGGCAGGGAGGGGCGGGGAGGCTTTCTTT. This sequence encodes CASSFFSAGRGGEAFF.

CDR3 sequence (DNA): TGTGCCAGCAGTTACGAGGGAATTTCACCCCTCCACTTT. This gives the protein CASSYEGISPLHF. The rearrangement links TRBV6-5 to TRBJ1-6; unclear D gene. V was clipped by 2 bases and J by 9 bases, with 8 bases between them. CDR3 length: 13 amino acids. Germline CDR1 is MNHEY and CDR2 is SVGAGI.

Comments on this clonotype: The junction departs from germline at one end; a sequencing error may be responsible. This sequence joins TRBV7-3 and TRBJ2-7; no clear D. From germline, CDR1 is SGHTA and CDR2 FQGTGA. This CDR3 has 14 amino acids. The CDR3 region is CASSIMGSTYEQYF. The CDR3 DNA sequence: TGTGCCAGCAGCATAATGGGCAGCACCTATGAGCAGTACTTC.

There are a few counts of this clonotype. This chain links TRBV18 with TRBJ2-7; no reliable D call. Germline CDR1 reads KGHSH; CDR2 reads LQKENI. This CDR3 has 13 residues. V was shortened by 0 bases and J by 10 bases, with 13 bases between the two germline ends. The CDR3 DNA sequence: TGTGCCAGCTCACCACCGACCGTAAAGGCCCAGTACTTC. It is translated as CASSPPTVKAQYF.

A few counts support this clonotype. V is TRBV18 and J is TRBJ2-7, with D tentatively TRBD2 (6 bases). The CDR3 spans 14 residues. V gave up 3 bases and J gave up 2 bases, with 11 bases separating them. Germline values: CDR1 KGHSH, CDR2 LQKENI. The CDR3 nucleotides are TGTGCCAGCTCACCGGGACTGTCAACCTACGAGCAGTACTTC. Protein product: CASSPGLSTYEQYF.

The chain uses TRBV5-6 and TRBJ2-1, with TRBD2 matching over 7 bases. This CDR3 comprises 17 residues. V dropped 0 bases and J dropped 5; count of bases not matched to a gene: 11. Germline V gene data show CDR1 as SGHDT and CDR2 as YYEEEE. In nucleotides, the CDR3 is TGTGCCAGCAGCTTGGTTGGACCAGCGGGGACTAACAATGAGCAGTTCTTC. This translates into CASSLVGPAGTNNEQFF.

There are a few counts of this clonotype. Here the CDR3 DNA reads TGTGCCAGCAGTTCCCCCAGGGGCAACGAGCAGTACTTC. It translates to CASSSPRGNEQYF. This sequence joins TRBV6-2 or TRBV6-3 and TRBJ2-7, with D possibly TRBD1 on 6 matching bases. There are 13 residues in the CDR3. Germline-derived CDR1 and CDR2 are MNHEY and SVGEGT. V lost 4 bases and J 5 bases, leaving 12 bases between the germline ends.

The rearrangement links TRBV20-1 to TRBJ2-5; 7 positions match TRBD2. This CDR3 spans 12 amino acids. Per germline, CDR1 DFQATT and CDR2 SNEGSKA (reference sequence). V lost 4 bases to trimming and J lost 11 bases; unmatched junction nucleotides: 10. CDR3 sequence: CSATKAGPEQYF. In DNA, the CDR3 is TGCAGTGCTACTAAAGCGGGGCCAGAGCAGTACTTC.

This sequence joins TRBV6-5 and TRBJ2-1; D possibly uses TRBD1 or TRBD2 (5 bases each). Germline V CDR1 and CDR2: MNHEY, SVGAGI. The CDR3 spans 14 residues. The ends were cut back, 2 bases at V and 9 bases at J, with 14 bases in the middle. CDR3 in amino acids: CASSYQEGAGEQFF. The CDR3 nucleotides are TGTGCCAGCAGTTACCAAGAAGGGGCGGGTGAGCAGTTCTTC.

This chain connects TRBV11-2 to TRBJ2-1; 7 bases align to TRBD2. The germline gives CDR1 SGHAT, CDR2 FQNNGV. The CDR3 is 15 amino acids. J was trimmed by 2 bases and V by 5 bases; bases with no gene match: 6. For the CDR3, the DNA is TGTGCCAGCAGCCGGGGGAGGGATACCTACAATGAGCAGTTCTTC. Residues: CASSRGRDTYNEQFF.

This clonotype was seen more than once but under ten times. This chain connects TRBV19 to TRBJ1-5; tentatively, D is TRBD1 (5 bases). The CDR3 loop spans 13 amino acids. The V end lost 4 bases, the J end lost 5 bases, and 9 bases lay between the germline ends. Germline V gene lookup returns CDR1 LNHDA and CDR2 SQIVND (reference sequence). The DNA for the CDR3 is TGTGCCAGTAGTACCCTAGGGGATCAGCCCCAGCATTTT. It specifies CASSTLGDQPQHF.

This clonotype was seen only a few times. The chain combines TRBV7-3 with TRBJ2-7; TRBD1 matches 9 bases. The CDR3 totals 14 residues. Germline V CDR1 and CDR2: SGHTA, FQGTGA. Trimming at V came to 5 bases and at J to 2 bases, leaving 4 bases not matched to a gene. CDR3 in amino acids: CASSMTGGAYEQYF. CDR3 in DNA: TGTGCCAGCAGCATGACAGGGGGGGCCTACGAGCAGTACTTC.

The chain uses TRBV5-4 and TRBJ2-4, with D perhaps matching TRBD2 (6 bases). Trimming pared 5 bases from V and 0 bases from J, leaving 12 bases between. In germline, CDR1 is SGHNT, CDR2 YYREEE (reference sequence). The length of the CDR3 is 15 residues. The chain's CDR3 is CASSPGTGAKNIQYF. The DNA for the CDR3 is TGTGCCAGCAGTCCCGGGACTGGAGCCAAAAACATTCAGTACTTC. Drawing the rest from reference TRBV5-4 and TRBJ2-4, the complete variable domain is ETGVTQSPTHLIKTRGQQVTLRCSSQSGHNTVSWYQQALGQGPQFIFQYYREEENGRGNFPPRFSGLQFPNYSSELNVNALELDDSALYLCASSPGTGAKNIQYFGAGTRLSVL.

The V call is TRBV4-3, the J call TRBJ2-7; D gene unclear. Per germline, CDR1 LGHNA and CDR2 YSLEER. This CDR3 comprises 14 residues. Trimming shortened V by 0 bases and J by 7 bases, and 13 bases separated the two germline ends. CDR3 amino acids: CASSQDWRSNEQYF. CDR3 nucleotides: TGCGCCAGCAGCCAAGACTGGCGCTCCAATGAGCAGTACTTC.

This clonotype was seen a handful of times. The chain joins TRBV25-1 to TRBJ2-7; 9 nucleotides agree with TRBD1. CDR3 length: 14 amino acids. CDR1 and CDR2 (germline): MGHDK, SYGVNS. Trimming removed 3 bases from V and 5 bases from J; junction bases left unmatched: 5. CDR3 DNA: TGTGCCAGCAGTGATCCGGGACAGGGAGACGAGCAGTACTTC. It yields the protein CASSDPGQGDEQYF.

There are a few counts of this clonotype. CDR3 sequence: CASSFSSGSGYF. CDR3 in DNA: TGTGCCAGCAGTTTCTCCTCAGGGTCGGGGTACTTC. The rearrangement links TRBV28 to TRBJ2-5; maybe TRBD1 (5 bases). CDR3 length equals 12 residues. The germline V and J ends were trimmed by 3 bases and 13 bases, with 15 bases remaining between them. Germline loops: CDR1 MDHEN, CDR2 SYDVKM.

The V and J genes are TRBV7-9 and TRBJ1-4, with TRBD1 as a possible D gene (5 bases). The CDR3 is 15 amino acids. Between the trimmed V and J ends, which lost 1 base and 3 bases, there was a span of 9 bases. Germline V gene lookup returns CDR1 SEHNR and CDR2 FQNEAQ (reference sequence). The CDR3 region has the DNA TGTGCCAGCAGCTTAGGCCGGGGCCCTAATGAAAAACTGTTTTTT. This codes for CASSLGRGPNEKLFF.

At least ten counts were recorded for this clonotype. In nucleotides, the CDR3 is TGCGCCAGCAGAAAGGACCTTGCTCTTAGCACAGATACGCAGTATTTT. Protein product: CASRKDLALSTDTQYF. The J gene is TRBJ2-3, the V gene TRBV5-1; D remains unclear. Germline lookup yields CDR1 SGHRS and CDR2 YFSETQ. This CDR3 region has 16 residues. The V end was cut by 5 bases, the J end by 0 bases, with 16 bases between.

The chain combines TRBV4-1 with TRBJ2-1, with 10 bases that match TRBD2. Near its end, the DNA agrees better with TRBJ2-7, so the J call may be wrong. The CDR3 has 15 residues. The V gene's germline CDR1 is MGHRA and CDR2 YSYEKL. The CDR3 DNA sequence: TGCGCCAGCAGCCCTAGCGGGGGCCAGTACAATGAGCAGTACTTC. Its translation is CASSPSGGQYNEQYF.

This clonotype was observed a few times. The chain links TRBV6-6 to TRBJ1-6; D gene unclear. The germline gives CDR1 MNHNY, CDR2 SVGAGI (reference sequence). V was pared by 5 bases and J by 8 bases, with 10 bases between. There are 13 residues in the CDR3. The CDR3 coding sequence is TGTGCCAGCAGTGGCGACTGGGATTCACCCCTCCACTTT. This translates into CASSGDWDSPLHF.

About this clonotype itself: The junction differs from germline at one of its ends, possibly a read error. This chain connects TRBV5-1 to TRBJ1-5; the D gene is possibly TRBD1 (5 bases). CDR1 is SGHRS and CDR2 is YFSETQ in the germline V gene. This CDR3 has 13 amino acids. The CDR3 spells CASGLEGNQPQHF. CDR3 nucleotides: TGCGCCAGCGGCTTGGAGGGGAATCAGCCCCAGCATTTT.

This clonotype came up a few times. The chain recombines TRBV29-1 with TRBJ1-2; 9 bases match TRBD1. Trimming cost V 2 bases and J 8 bases; bases outside gene matches: 9. Per germline, CDR1 SQVTM and CDR2 ANQGSEA. This CDR3 comprises 14 residues. CDR3 in amino acids: CSVELPGQGPGYTF. The CDR3 DNA sequence: TGCAGCGTTGAACTACCGGGACAGGGTCCGGGCTACACCTTC. The full variable domain, in which reference TRBV29-1 and TRBJ1-2 provide the parts outside the CDR3, is SAVISQKPSRDICQRGTSLTIQCQVDSQVTMMFWYRQQPGQSLTLIATANQGSEATYESGFVIDKFPISRPNLTFSTLTVSNMSPEDSSIYLCSVELPGQGPGYTFGSGTRLTVV.

J is TRBJ1-1 and V is TRBV5-1; perhaps TRBD1 as D (5 bases). V lost 0 bases and J 3 bases, leaving 9 bases between the germline ends. The CDR3 contains 14 residues. Germline V gives CDR1 SGHRS, CDR2 YFSETQ. The CDR3 reads CASSLGGVYTEAFF. CDR3 sequence (DNA): TGCGCCAGCAGCTTGGGAGGGGTCTACACTGAAGCTTTCTTT. Full variable domain (outside the CDR3, taken from reference TRBV5-1 and TRBJ1-1): KAGVTQTPRYLIKTRGQQVTLSCSPISGHRSVSWYQQTPGQGLQFLFEYFSETQRNKGNFPGRFSGRQFSNSRSEMNVSTLELGDSALYLCASSLGGVYTEAFFGQGTRLTVV.